Listed below are T cell receptor beta chains from one sample, sequenced in a study of blood T cell repertoires in COVID-19. Assay used: immunoSEQ multiplex PCR; TCRdb lists only in-frame clones, some missing. The table has around 310,000 clones, roughly 88% seen once. Sequencing input: peripheral blood. Receptors were obtained from a woman in her forties or fifties with active or convalescent COVID-19. The CDR3 runs from the conserved cysteine through the conserved F or W. D genes are given only for firm matches. Clone sizes are given selectively: once, few, many, or a class where the clone is expanded.

V gene	J gene	D gene	clone size	CDR3 protein	CDR3 DNA
TRBV29-1	TRBJ2-5	TRBD2	-	CSVVGGYQETQYF	TGCAGCGTTGTGGGAGGGTACCAAGAGACCCAGTACTTC
TRBV18	TRBJ2-5	TRBD2	-	CASSPQSLAGVETQYF	TGTGCCAGCTCACCACAATCCCTAGCGGGGGTTGAGACCCAGTACTTC
TRBV30	TRBJ1-5	TRBD1	-	CAWNRQGSNQPQHF	TGTGCCTGGAACCGACAGGGTAGCAATCAGCCCCAGCATTTT
TRBV7-2	TRBJ2-5	-	-	CASSLWRRETQYF	TGTGCCAGCAGCTTATGGCGCAGGGAGACCCAGTACTTC
TRBV21-1	TRBJ1-6	-	few	CASSKKGVGQVNSPLHF	TGTGCCAGCAGCAAAAAAGGTGTGGGACAGGTTAATTCACCCCTCCACTTT
TRBV27	TRBJ2-5	-	-	CASSLSPGSGEETQYF	TGTGCCAGCAGTTTAAGCCCCGGTTCGGGGGAAGAGACCCAGTACTTC
TRBV6-5	TRBJ2-5	-	-	CASSYSRRVAGGTQYF	TGTGCCAGCAGTTACTCTAGACGGGTTGCCGGGGGGACCCAGTACTTC
TRBV15	TRBJ2-1	-	-	CATSRGASVHNEQFF	TGTGCCACCAGCAGAGGGGCTAGCGTGCACAATGAGCAGTTCTTC
TRBV21-1	TRBJ1-1	-	-	CASSNMTLRDTEAFF	TGTGCCAGCAGCAATATGACCTTGAGGGACACTGAAGCTTTCTTT
TRBV5-6	TRBJ1-5	-	-	CASSLLKLHSNQPQHF	TGTGCCAGCAGCTTGTTAAAACTGCATAGCAATCAGCCCCAGCATTTT
TRBV28	TRBJ1-1	TRBD1	once	CASSLPGTGRGDTEAFF	TGTGCCAGCAGTTTACCCGGGACAGGGCGCGGGGACACTGAAGCTTTCTTT
TRBV28	TRBJ1-5	-	-	CASSRRGPQHF	TGTGCCAGCAGCCGGCGGGGGCCCCAGCATTTT
TRBV27	TRBJ1-1	TRBD1	-	CASRLRTGTVAFF	TGTGCCAGCAGGCTCCGGACAGGGACAGTGGCTTTCTTT
TRBV7-3	TRBJ2-3	-	-	CASSLDGRDTDTQYF	TGTGCCAGCAGCTTAGACGGTCGGGACACAGATACGCAGTATTTT
TRBV6-5	TRBJ2-1	TRBD1	-	CAGGTGHDNEQFF	TGTGCGGGGGGGACAGGGCACGACAATGAGCAGTTCTTC
TRBV5-4	TRBJ2-1	TRBD1	-	CASSFYDRARYNEQFF	TGTGCCAGCAGCTTCTATGACAGGGCTAGGTACAATGAGCAGTTCTTC
TRBV7-2	TRBJ2-2	TRBD1	-	CASSLATGRTGELFF	TGTGCCAGCAGCTTAGCGACAGGGCGTACCGGGGAGCTGTTTTTT
TRBV6-6	TRBJ1-3	TRBD1	-	CASSWDRPSGNTIYF	TGTGCCAGCAGTTGGGACAGACCCTCTGGAAACACCATATATTTT
TRBV5-5	TRBJ2-2	-	once	CASSLANTGELFF	TGTGCCAGCAGCTTGGCAAATACCGGGGAGCTGTTTTTT
TRBV4-2	TRBJ1-3	-	-	CASSQIDRGNTIYF	TGTGCCAGCAGCCAAATTGACAGGGGAAACACCATATATTTT
TRBV6-5	TRBJ1-5	-	-	CASRGGSNQPQHF	TGTGCCAGCAGGGGAGGGAGCAATCAGCCCCAGCATTTT
TRBV6-2/TRBV6-3	TRBJ1-6	TRBD1	-	CASSPTGAAYNSPLHF	TGTGCCAGCAGCCCGACAGGGGCGGCCTATAATTCACCCCTCCACTTT
TRBV21-1	TRBJ2-1	-	-	CASSNSGTSGRMYNEQFF	TGTGCCAGCAGCAACTCCGGGACTAGCGGGAGAATGTACAATGAGCAGTTCTTC
TRBV4-3	TRBJ1-1	-	-	CASSQFHRQYTEAFF	TGCGCCAGCAGCCAATTCCACCGACAATACACTGAAGCTTTCTTT
TRBV28	TRBJ1-2	TRBD1	-	CASSLGGQTYGYTF	TGTGCCAGCAGTTTAGGGGGACAGACCTATGGCTACACCTTC